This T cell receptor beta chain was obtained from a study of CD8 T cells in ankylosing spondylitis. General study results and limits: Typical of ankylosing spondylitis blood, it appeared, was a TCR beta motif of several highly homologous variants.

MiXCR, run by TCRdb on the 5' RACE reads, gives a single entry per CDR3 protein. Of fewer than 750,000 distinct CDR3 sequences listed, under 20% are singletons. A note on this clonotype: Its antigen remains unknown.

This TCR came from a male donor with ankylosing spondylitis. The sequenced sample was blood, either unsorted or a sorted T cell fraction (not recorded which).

CDR3 loop: CSVTTGSHYEQYF. The CDR3 coding sequence is TGCAGCGTCACCACGGGATCCCACTACGAGCAGTACTTC. The chain is built from TRBV29-1 and TRBJ2-7; the D gene is possibly TRBD2 (5 bases). Germline CDR1 is SQVTM and CDR2 is ANQGSEA. CDR3 length: 13 residues. Trimming took 6 bases from V and 3 from J, leaving 15 bases between them.